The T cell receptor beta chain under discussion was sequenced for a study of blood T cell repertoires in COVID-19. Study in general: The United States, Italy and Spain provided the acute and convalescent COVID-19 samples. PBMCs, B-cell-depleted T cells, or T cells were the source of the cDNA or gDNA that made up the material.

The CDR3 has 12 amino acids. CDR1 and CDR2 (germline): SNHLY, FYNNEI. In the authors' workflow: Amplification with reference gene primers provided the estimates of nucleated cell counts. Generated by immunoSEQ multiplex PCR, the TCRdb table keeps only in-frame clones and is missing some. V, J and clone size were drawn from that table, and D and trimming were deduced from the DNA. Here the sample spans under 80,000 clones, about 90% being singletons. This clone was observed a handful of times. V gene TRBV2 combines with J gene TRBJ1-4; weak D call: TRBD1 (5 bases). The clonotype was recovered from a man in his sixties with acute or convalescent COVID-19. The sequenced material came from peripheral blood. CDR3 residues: CAAGGANEKLFF. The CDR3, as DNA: TGTGCAGCCGGGGGAGCTAATGAAAAACTGTTTTTT.